This T cell receptor beta chain was sequenced during a study of shared clonotypes between healthy human individuals. Whole-study results and caveats: Among donors, sharing of clonotypes was expected to be affected by sequencing depth.

Germline V gene sequence: CDR1 SNHLY, CDR2 FYNNEI. This CDR3 contains 12 residues. Trimming took 3 bases from V and 12 from J, leaving 12 bases between them. Sequencing was performed with immunoSEQ multiplex PCR; in TCRdb, only in-frame clones are kept and a portion is missing. The sample yields about 1.5 million clones, about 98% seen once. With regard to this clone: Its antigen is undetermined.

This receptor was identified in a man aged 30 to 45 in good health. Sequenced material: naive CD4+ T cells sorted from blood. Specified subset: CD45RA+ positively selected. The chain couples TRBV2 to TRBJ2-1; TRBD2 is a possible D gene (7 bases). In nucleotides, the CDR3 is TGTGCCAGCAGTGATGGGGGGGCTCGGCAGTTCTTC. Protein: CASSDGGARQFF.